The clone carrying this T cell receptor (beta chain) has more than one count but fewer than ten. Germline V lookup: CDR1 MNHEY, CDR2 SVGAGI. This CDR3 contains 18 residues. J gave up 0 bases and V 0 bases, and 10 bases lay outside the gene matches. Construction of the TCRbeta library involved unique molecular identifiers. TCRdb re-called the PCR reads with MiXCR, one entry per CDR3 protein. This sample yields approximately 240,000 distinct CDR3 sequences, of which 9.7% are seen a single time; 5% to 6% belongs to the top ten. The source of the sample is a study of T-cell reconstitution after alpha-beta-depleted transplantation in children.

The V call is TRBV6-5, the J call TRBJ2-7; TRBD1 agrees at 8 bases. The specimen comprised PBMCs from the stem cell graft donor, sampled from the stem cell graft. The TCR originated in a human donor who donated a stem cell graft to a child with SCID. As DNA, the CDR3 is TGTGCCAGCAGTTACTCGAAGGGGACAGGCGCTACCTCCTACGAGCAGTACTTC. It codes for CASSYSKGTGATSYEQYF.